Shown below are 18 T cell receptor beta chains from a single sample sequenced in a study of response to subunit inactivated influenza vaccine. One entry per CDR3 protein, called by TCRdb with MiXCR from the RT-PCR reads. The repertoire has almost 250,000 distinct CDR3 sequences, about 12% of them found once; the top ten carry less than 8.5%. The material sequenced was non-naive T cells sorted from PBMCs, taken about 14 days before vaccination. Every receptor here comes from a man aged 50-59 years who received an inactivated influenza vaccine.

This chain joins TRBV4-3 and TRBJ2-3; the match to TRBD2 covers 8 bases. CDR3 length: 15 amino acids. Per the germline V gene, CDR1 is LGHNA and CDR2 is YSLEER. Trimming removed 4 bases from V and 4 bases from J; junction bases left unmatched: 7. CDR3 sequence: CASSPRAGAPDTQYF. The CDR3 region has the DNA TGCGCCAGCAGCCCAAGAGCGGGAGCCCCAGATACGCAGTATTTT.

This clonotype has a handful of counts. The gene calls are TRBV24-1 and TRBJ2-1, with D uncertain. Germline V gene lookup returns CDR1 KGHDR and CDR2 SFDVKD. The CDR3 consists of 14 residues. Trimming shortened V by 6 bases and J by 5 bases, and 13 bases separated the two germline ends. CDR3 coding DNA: TGTGCCACCAGTAGTTTTTCGGCGCACAATGAGCAGTTCTTC. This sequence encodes CATSSFSAHNEQFF.

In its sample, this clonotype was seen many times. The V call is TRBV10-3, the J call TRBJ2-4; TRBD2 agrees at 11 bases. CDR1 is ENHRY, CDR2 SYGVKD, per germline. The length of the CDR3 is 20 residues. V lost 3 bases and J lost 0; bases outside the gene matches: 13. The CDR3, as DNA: TGTGCCATCAGTGAATTTAGACTAGCGGGATTTACCCTAGCCAAAAACATTCAGTACTTC. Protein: CAISEFRLAGFTLAKNIQYF.

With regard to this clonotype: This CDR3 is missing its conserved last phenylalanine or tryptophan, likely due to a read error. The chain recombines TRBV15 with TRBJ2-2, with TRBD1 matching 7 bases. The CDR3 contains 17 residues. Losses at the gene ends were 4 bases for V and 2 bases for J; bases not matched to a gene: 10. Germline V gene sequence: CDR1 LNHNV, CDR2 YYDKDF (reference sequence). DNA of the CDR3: TGTGCCACCAGCAAGGACAGGAGCCTGGCTAACACCGGGGAGCTGTTTGTT. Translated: CATSKDRSLANTGELFV.

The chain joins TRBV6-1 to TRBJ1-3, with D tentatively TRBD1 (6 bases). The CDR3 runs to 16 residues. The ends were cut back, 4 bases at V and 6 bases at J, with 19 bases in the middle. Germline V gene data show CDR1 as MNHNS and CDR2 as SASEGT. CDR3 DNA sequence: TGTGCCAGCAGTGTCCCCGGGGGGGGCGCGGTAAACACCATATATTTT. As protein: CASSVPGGGAVNTIYF.

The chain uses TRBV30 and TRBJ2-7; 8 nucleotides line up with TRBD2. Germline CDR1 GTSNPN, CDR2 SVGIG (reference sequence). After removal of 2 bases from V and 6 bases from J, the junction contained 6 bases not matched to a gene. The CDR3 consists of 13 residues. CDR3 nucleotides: TGTGCCTGGAGTATCGGGAGGGGGAGCGAGCAGTACTTC. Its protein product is CAWSIGRGSEQYF.

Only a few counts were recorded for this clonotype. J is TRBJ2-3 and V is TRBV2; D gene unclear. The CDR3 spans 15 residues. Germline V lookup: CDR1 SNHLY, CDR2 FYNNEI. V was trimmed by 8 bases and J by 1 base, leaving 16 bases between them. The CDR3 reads CASLAGSLRTDTQYF. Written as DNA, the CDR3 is TGTGCCAGCTTAGCTGGCTCGCTTCGCACAGATACGCAGTATTTT. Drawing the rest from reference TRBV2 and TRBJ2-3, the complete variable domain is EPEVTQTPSHQVTQMGQEVILRCVPISNHLYFYWYRQILGQKVEFLVSFYNNEISEKSEIFDDQFSVERPDGSNFTLKIRSTKLEDSAMYFCASLAGSLRTDTQYFGPGTRLTVL.

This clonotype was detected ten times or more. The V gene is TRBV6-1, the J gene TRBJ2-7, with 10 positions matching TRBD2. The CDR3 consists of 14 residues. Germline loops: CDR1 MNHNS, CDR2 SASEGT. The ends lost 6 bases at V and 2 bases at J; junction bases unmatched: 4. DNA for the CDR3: TGTGCCAGCAGAAGGACTAGCGGTCCCTACGAGCAGTACTTC. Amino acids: CASRRTSGPYEQYF.

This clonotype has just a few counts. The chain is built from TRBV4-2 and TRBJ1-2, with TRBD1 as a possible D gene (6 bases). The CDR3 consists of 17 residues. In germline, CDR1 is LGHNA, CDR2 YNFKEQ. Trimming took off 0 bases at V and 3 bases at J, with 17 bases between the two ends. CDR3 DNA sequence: TGTGCCAGCAGCCAAGAACCGTCCGGGGGGGCCTACTATGGCTACACCTTC. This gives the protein CASSQEPSGGAYYGYTF.

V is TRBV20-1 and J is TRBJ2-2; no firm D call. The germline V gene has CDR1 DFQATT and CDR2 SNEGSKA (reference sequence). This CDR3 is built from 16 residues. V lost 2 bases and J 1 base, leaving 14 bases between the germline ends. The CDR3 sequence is CSARSGEALNTGELFF. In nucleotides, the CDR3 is TGCAGTGCTAGATCAGGAGAGGCTCTGAACACCGGGGAGCTGTTTTTT.

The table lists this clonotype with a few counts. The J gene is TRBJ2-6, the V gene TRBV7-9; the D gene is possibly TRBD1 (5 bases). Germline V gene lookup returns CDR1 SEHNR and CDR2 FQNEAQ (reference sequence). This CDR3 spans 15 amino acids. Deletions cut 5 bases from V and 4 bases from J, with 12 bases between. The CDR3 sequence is CASSPRGFGANVLTF. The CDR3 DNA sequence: TGTGCCAGCAGCCCTAGGGGCTTCGGGGCCAACGTCCTGACTTTC.

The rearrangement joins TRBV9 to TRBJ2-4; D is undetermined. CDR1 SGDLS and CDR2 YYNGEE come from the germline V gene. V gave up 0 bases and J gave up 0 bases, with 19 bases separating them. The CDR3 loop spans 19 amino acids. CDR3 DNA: TGTGCCAGCAGCGTAGAGGTCGGATCTCCAGAGTTAGCCAAAAACATTCAGTACTTC. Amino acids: CASSVEVGSPELAKNIQYF.

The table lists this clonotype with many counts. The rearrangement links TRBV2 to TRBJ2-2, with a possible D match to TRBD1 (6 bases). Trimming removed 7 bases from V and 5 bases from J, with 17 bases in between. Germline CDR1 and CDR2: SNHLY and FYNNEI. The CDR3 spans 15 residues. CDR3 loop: CASTWTAAGTGELFF. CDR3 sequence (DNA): TGTGCCAGCACGTGGACAGCTGCCGGGACCGGGGAGCTGTTTTTT.

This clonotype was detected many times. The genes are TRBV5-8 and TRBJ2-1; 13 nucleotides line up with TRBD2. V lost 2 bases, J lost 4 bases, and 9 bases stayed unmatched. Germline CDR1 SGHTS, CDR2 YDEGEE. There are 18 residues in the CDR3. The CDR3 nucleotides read TGTGCCAGCAGCTTAGGACTAGCGGGAGCGTGGGGTTACAATGAGCAGTTCTTC. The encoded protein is CASSLGLAGAWGYNEQFF.

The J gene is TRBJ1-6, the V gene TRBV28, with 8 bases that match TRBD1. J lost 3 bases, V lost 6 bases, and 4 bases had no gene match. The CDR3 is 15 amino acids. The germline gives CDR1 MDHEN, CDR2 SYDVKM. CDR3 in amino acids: CASRATGGYNSPLHF. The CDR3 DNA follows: TGTGCCAGCAGGGCTACAGGGGGCTATAATTCACCCCTCCACTTT.

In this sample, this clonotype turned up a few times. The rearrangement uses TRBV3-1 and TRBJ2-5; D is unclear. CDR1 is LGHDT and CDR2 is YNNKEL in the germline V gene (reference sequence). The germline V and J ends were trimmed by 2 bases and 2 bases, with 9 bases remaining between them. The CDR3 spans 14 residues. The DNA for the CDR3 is TGTGCCAGCAGCCAAAGGACCGCGCAAGAGACCCAGTACTTC. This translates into CASSQRTAQETQYF.

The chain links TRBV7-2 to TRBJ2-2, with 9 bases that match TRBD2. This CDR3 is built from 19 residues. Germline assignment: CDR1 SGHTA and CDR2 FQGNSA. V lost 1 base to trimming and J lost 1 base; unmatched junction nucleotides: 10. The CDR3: CASSLVPSGDLLNTGELFF. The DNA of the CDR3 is TGTGCCAGCAGCTTAGTGCCTAGCGGGGATCTTTTGAACACCGGGGAGCTGTTTTTT. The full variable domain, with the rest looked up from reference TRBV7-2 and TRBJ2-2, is GAGVSQSPSNKVTEKGKDVELRCDPISGHTALYWYRQSLGQGLEFLIYFQGNSAPDKSGLPSDRFSAERTGGSVSTLTIQRTQQEDSAVYLCASSLVPSGDLLNTGELFFGEGSRLTVL.

CDR3 DNA: TGTGCCAGCAGTGAGCCGGGAGAGGGTGCCGAGCAGTACTTC. Its translation: CASSEPGEGAEQYF. The gene calls are TRBV25-1 and TRBJ2-7; a possible D gene is TRBD2 (6 bases). This CDR3 contains 14 residues. Between the trimmed V and J ends, which lost 3 bases and 6 bases, there was a span of 15 bases. The germline CDR1 and CDR2 sequences are MGHDK and SYGVNS.